This T cell receptor beta chain was sequenced for a study of blood T cell repertoires in COVID-19. Study details: Samples came from the United States, Italy and Spain, spanning acute and convalescent COVID-19.

The CDR3 runs to 12 residues. Germline assignment: CDR1 SGHNT and CDR2 YYREEE (reference sequence). With 2 bases clipped from V and 11 bases from J, the junction kept 4 bases outside the gene matches. This clone was seen only a few times. TCRdb's table, derived via immunoSEQ multiplex PCR, lists solely in-frame clones and lacks some. Of some 340,000 clones listed, around nine tenths are singletons. The chain recombines TRBV5-4 with TRBJ2-1; 7 bases agree with TRBD2. Sequencing used PBMCs or T cells enriched from blood (not recorded which). The sequence came from a woman in her 30s who had been exposed to COVID-19. In DNA, the CDR3 is TGTGCCAGCAGCTTAGCGGGAAGGCAGCAGTTCTTC. Translating it yields CASSLAGRQQFF. Together with reference TRBV5-4 and TRBJ2-1, the CDR3 gives the full variable domain: ETGVTQSPTHLIKTRGQQVTLRCSSQSGHNTVSWYQQALGQGPQFIFQYYREEENGRGNFPPRFSGLQFPNYSSELNVNALELDDSALYLCASSLAGRQQFFGPGTRLTVL.